The sequence of this TCR beta chain was determined in a study of lymphopenia after photon versus proton radiotherapy. Data came from immunoSEQ multiplex PCR; TCRdb stores just in-frame clones and leaves some out. Of about 25,000 clones listed, around 90% are singletons. Notes on the study in general: Post-nadir diversity loss with photons came from oligoclonal expansion, particularly CD8+ Temra cells. Relative stability marked proton patients; photon patients lost diversity and naive cells. In patients who died, overall survival fell as post-nadir TCR diversity dropped more.

The V and J ends lost 3 bases and 7 bases, in that order; junction bases with no gene match: 5. This CDR3 contains 14 residues. Germline V lookup: CDR1 LNHDA, CDR2 SQIVND (reference sequence). As regards this clone: Its target is not known.

The clonotype was recovered from a man aged 45 to 65 with gastric cancer. The sequencing here drew on peripheral blood, taken from a patient treated with photon-based radiotherapy. The chain combines TRBV19 with TRBJ2-1; 8 bases fit TRBD2. The CDR3 nucleotides read TGTGCCAGTAGTATTTCGGGGGGGTTTAATGAGCAGTTCTTC. Translated, it gives CASSISGGFNEQFF. The variable domain in full, completed from reference TRBV19 and TRBJ2-1, reads DGGITQSPKYLFRKEGQNVTLSCEQNLNHDAMYWYRQDPGQGLRLIYYSQIVNDFQKGDIAEGYSVSREKKESFPLTVTSAQKNPTAFYLCASSISGGFNEQFFGPGTRLTVL.